This T cell receptor (beta chain) was observed in a study of T cell responses to AZD1222 COVID-19 vaccine. Second doses were pooled across both intervals (about 4 or about 12 weeks). As regards this clone: What it binds is unknown.

Points from the study as a whole: It was only six AZD1222 recipients who were seropositive at baseline. It was only after the peak T cell response that any repertoires were sampled.

The CDR3 sequence is 15 residues long. Unmatched junction bases numbered 13, after V lost 5 bases and J lost 3 bases. Germline V gives CDR1 SQVTM, CDR2 ANQGSEA. Assay used: immunoSEQ multiplex PCR; TCRdb lists only in-frame clones, some missing. The repertoire holds 150,000 to 200,000 clones, with 80% to 90% as singletons. This TCR was recovered from an adult who received the AZD1222 COVID-19 vaccine. The chain is built from TRBV29-1 and TRBJ2-7; 7 positions match TRBD1. The input for sequencing was peripheral blood, taken 28 days after the second AZD1222 dose. This CDR3 is CSVQRQGSTLYEQYF. The CDR3 DNA sequence: TGCAGCGTTCAGAGACAGGGTTCCACCCTCTACGAGCAGTACTTC.